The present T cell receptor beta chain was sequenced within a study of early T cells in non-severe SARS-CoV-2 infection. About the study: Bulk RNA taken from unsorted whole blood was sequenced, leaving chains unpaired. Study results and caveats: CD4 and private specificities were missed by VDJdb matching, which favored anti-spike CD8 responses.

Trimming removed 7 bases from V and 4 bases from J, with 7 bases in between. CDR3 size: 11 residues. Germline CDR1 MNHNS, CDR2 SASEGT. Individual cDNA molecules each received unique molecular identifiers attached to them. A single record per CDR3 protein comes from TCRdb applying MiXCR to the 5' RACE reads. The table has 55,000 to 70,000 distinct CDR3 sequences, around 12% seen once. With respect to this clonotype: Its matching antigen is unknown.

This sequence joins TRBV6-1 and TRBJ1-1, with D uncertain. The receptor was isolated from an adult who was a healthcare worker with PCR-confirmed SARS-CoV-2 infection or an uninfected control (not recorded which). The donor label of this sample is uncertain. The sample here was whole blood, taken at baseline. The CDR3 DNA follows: TGTGCCAGCATTCGGGGCACTGAAGCTTTCTTT. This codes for CASIRGTEAFF.